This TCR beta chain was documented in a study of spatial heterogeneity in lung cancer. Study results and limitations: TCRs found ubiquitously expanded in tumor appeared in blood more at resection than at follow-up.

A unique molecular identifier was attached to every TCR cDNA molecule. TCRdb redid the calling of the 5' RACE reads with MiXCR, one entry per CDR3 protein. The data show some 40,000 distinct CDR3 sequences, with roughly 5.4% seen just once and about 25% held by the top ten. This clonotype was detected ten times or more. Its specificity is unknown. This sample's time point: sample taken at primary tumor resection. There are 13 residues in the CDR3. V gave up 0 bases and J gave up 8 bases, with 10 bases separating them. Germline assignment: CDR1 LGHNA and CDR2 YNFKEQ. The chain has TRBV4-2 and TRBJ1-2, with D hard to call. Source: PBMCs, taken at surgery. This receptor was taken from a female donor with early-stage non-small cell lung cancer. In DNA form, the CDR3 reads TGTGCCAGCAGCCAAGAGGCTTTTTTCGGCTACACCTTC. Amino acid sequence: CASSQEAFFGYTF.